This T cell receptor beta chain emerged from a study of blood T cell repertoires in COVID-19. Overall study: COVID-19 samples from acute and convalescent phases originated in the United States, Italy and Spain. T cells, B-cell-depleted T cells, or PBMCs supplied cDNA or gDNA.

This clone was picked up one time. At one boundary the junction diverges from the germline segment, which might be a read error. CDR1 is SGHNT, CDR2 YYREEE, per germline (reference sequence). The CDR3 length is 14 residues. Original processing notes: The assay estimated nucleated cells by amplifying reference gene primers. Profiling relied on immunoSEQ multiplex PCR, and the TCRdb table lists in-frame clones only, not all of them. The V and J calls and clone size come from that table; D and trimming were worked out from the DNA. The sample lists about 100,000 clones; 87% were seen once. The chain couples TRBV5-4 to TRBJ2-7; 7 bases agree with TRBD2. Specimen: peripheral blood. This TCR derives from a man aged 45 to 65 with acute or convalescent COVID-19. The CDR3 region has the DNA TGTGCCAGCAGCTTGGCCGGACTGCGGGAGCCCGATCACTTC. Amino acids: CASSLAGLREPDHF.